Listed below are T cell receptor beta chains from one sample, sequenced in a study of blood T cell repertoires in COVID-19. The data were produced by immunoSEQ multiplex PCR, yet TCRdb's version contains in-frame clones alone and is incomplete. The sample lists 60,000 to 75,000 clones; approximately 90% were seen once. Sequenced input: peripheral blood. These receptors came from a man between 25 and 39 years old with acute or convalescent COVID-19. Both conserved end residues are part of each CDR3. D genes are given only for firm matches. Only part of the rows carry a size: once, few, many, or a class if the clone is expanded.

V gene,J gene,clone size,D gene,CDR3 protein,CDR3 DNA
TRBV5-1,TRBJ2-3,.,TRBD1,CASSFGQGGTDTQYF,TGCGCCAGCAGCTTTGGACAGGGAGGCACAGATACGCAGTATTTT
TRBV5-1,TRBJ2-5,.,TRBD2,CASSWGRTSGETQYF,TGCGCCAGCAGCTGGGGACGGACTAGCGGAGAGACCCAGTACTTC
TRBV27,TRBJ1-5,.,.,CASSQDFGGNQPQHF,TGTGCCAGCAGCCAAGATTTCGGGGGCAATCAGCCCCAGCATTTT
TRBV7-2,TRBJ2-1,once,TRBD2,CASTRRSGRSLDEQFF,TGTGCCAGCACCAGACGAAGCGGGAGAAGTTTGGATGAGCAGTTCTTC
TRBV27,TRBJ1-2,.,TRBD1,CASSLLGTGINYGYTF,TGTGCCAGCAGTTTATTAGGGACAGGGATTAACTATGGCTACACCTTC
TRBV4-3,TRBJ1-4,.,TRBD1,CASSQEGGQNEKLFF,TGCGCCAGCAGCCAAGAAGGGGGACAGAATGAAAAACTGTTTTTT
TRBV7-9,TRBJ2-3,.,.,CASSLTSDTQYF,TGTGCCAGCAGCTTAACATCAGATACGCAGTATTTT
TRBV6-6,TRBJ1-2,.,.,CASSPRGGTNYGYTF,TGTGCCAGCAGTCCTAGGGGGGGGACTAACTATGGCTACACCTTC
TRBV30,TRBJ1-3,.,.,CAWGVNRVGGNTIYF,TGTGCCTGGGGAGTTAACCGGGTCGGTGGAAACACCATATATTTT
TRBV3-1/TRBV3-2,TRBJ2-7,.,TRBD2,CASSSGRDYPYEQYF,TGTGCCAGCAGCTCAGGCCGGGACTACCCCTACGAGCAGTACTTC
TRBV19,TRBJ2-1,.,TRBD2,CASSSAVLAGGSYNEQFF,TGTGCCAGTAGTTCCGCCGTCCTAGCGGGGGGTTCTTACAATGAGCAGTTCTTC
TRBV6-1,TRBJ2-3,.,.,CASSEVGPTDTQYF,TGTGCCAGCAGTGAAGTTGGGCCCACAGATACGCAGTATTTT
TRBV5-1,TRBJ2-3,.,TRBD1,CASSLQGARPDTQYF,TGCGCCAGCAGCTTACAGGGGGCAAGGCCAGATACGCAGTATTTT
TRBV18,TRBJ1-1,few,TRBD1,CASSYDTGATEAFF,TGTGCCAGCTCATACGATACAGGGGCCACTGAAGCTTTCTTT
TRBV11-1,TRBJ2-2,.,TRBD1,CASSYRGANTGELFF,TGTGCCAGCAGTTACAGGGGTGCGAACACCGGGGAGCTGTTTTTT
TRBV18,TRBJ1-1,few,.,CASSPGSGVTEAFF,TGTGCCAGCTCCCCCGGCAGCGGAGTCACTGAAGCTTTCTTT
TRBV18,TRBJ1-1,.,TRBD1,CASSPSTGVGKTEAFF,TGTGCCAGCTCACCAAGCACAGGGGTAGGGAAGACTGAAGCTTTCTTT
TRBV18,TRBJ1-1,.,.,CASSPGGRRTEAFF,TGTGCCAGCTCACCAGGGGGGAGGAGGACTGAAGCTTTCTTT
TRBV2,TRBJ1-1,.,TRBD1,CASREKRTGGGWAFF,TGTGCCAGCAGGGAAAAGAGGACAGGGGGTGGGTGGGCTTTCTTT
TRBV6-5,TRBJ1-1,.,.,CASSYLQGRSAEAFF,TGTGCCAGCAGTTACTTACAGGGAAGGAGTGCTGAAGCTTTCTTT
TRBV7-6,TRBJ2-1,.,TRBD2,CASSLVSGRAGNEQFF,TGTGCCAGCAGCTTAGTTAGCGGGAGGGCCGGTAATGAGCAGTTCTTC
TRBV6-5,TRBJ1-1,.,.,CASSYGGDTEAFF,TGTGCCAGCAGTTACGGAGGCGACACTGAAGCTTTCTTT
TRBV20-1,TRBJ1-2,.,TRBD1,CSARGQGDYTF,TGCAGTGCTAGGGGACAGGGAGACTACACCTTC
TRBV5-1,TRBJ1-4,.,.,CASSPQGNNEKLFF,TGCGCCAGCAGCCCACAGGGAAATAATGAAAAACTGTTTTTT
TRBV5-1,TRBJ1-1,.,.,CASSLTTDTEAFF,TGCGCCAGCAGCTTAACGACAGATACTGAAGCTTTCTTT
TRBV5-1,TRBJ2-2,.,.,CASSLAETRPTGELFF,TGCGCCAGCAGCTTGGCCGAGACTCGGCCTACCGGGGAGCTGTTTTTT
TRBV9,TRBJ1-1,.,TRBD1,CASSVDPRGSGEAFF,TGTGCCAGCAGCGTAGACCCCAGGGGGTCGGGTGAAGCTTTCTTT
TRBV7-9,TRBJ2-3,once,TRBD1,CASSLVQGGTDTQYF,TGTGCCAGCAGCTTAGTTCAGGGGGGCACAGATACGCAGTATTTT
TRBV27,TRBJ2-3,.,TRBD2,CASKSFGGGPDTQYF,TGTGCCAGCAAATCATTCGGGGGGGGGCCCGATACGCAGTATTTT
TRBV19,TRBJ2-1,.,.,CASSPSSYNEQFF,TGTGCCAGTAGCCCTAGCTCCTACAATGAGCAGTTCTTC
TRBV27,TRBJ2-2,.,.,CASSESQGFHGELFF,TGTGCCAGCAGTGAATCTCAGGGTTTCCACGGGGAGCTGTTTTTT
TRBV7-6,TRBJ2-3,.,.,CASSWGQEHTDTQYF,TGTGCCAGCAGCTGGGGACAAGAACACACAGATACGCAGTATTTT
TRBV6-2/TRBV6-3,TRBJ2-2,.,.,CASSILRWSTGELFF,TGTGCCAGCAGTATCCTACGATGGAGCACCGGGGAGCTGTTTTTT
TRBV9,TRBJ2-2,.,.,CASSVGTVNTGELFF,TGTGCCAGCAGCGTAGGGACAGTGAACACCGGGGAGCTGTTTTTT
TRBV2,TRBJ2-3,.,.,CASSQGPDTQYF,TGTGCCAGCAGCCAGGGTCCAGATACGCAGTATTTT
TRBV5-1,TRBJ2-5,.,.,CASSLGRETQYF,TGCGCCAGCAGTTTGGGGCGGGAGACCCAGTACTTC
TRBV27,TRBJ2-7,.,TRBD1,CASSFGDRGHEQYF,TGTGCCAGCAGTTTCGGGGACAGGGGGCACGAGCAGTACTTC
TRBV19,TRBJ1-5,.,.,CASSRHTNQPQHF,TGTGCCAGTAGTCGACACACTAATCAGCCCCAGCATTTT
TRBV20-1,TRBJ1-1,.,TRBD1,CSAIQGARAFF,TGCAGTGCTATACAGGGGGCGCGTGCTTTCTTT
TRBV7-8,TRBJ2-3,.,.,CASSFGPPDTQYF,TGTGCCAGCAGCTTTGGCCCGCCGGATACGCAGTATTTT
TRBV18,TRBJ1-6,.,.,CASSPQVGGQGSSPLHF,TGTGCCAGCTCACCACAAGTCGGCGGTCAGGGGAGTTCACCCCTCCACTTT
TRBV10-3,TRBJ1-3,.,.,CAISESTLISGNTIYF,TGTGCCATCAGTGAGTCGACGCTTATTTCAGGGAACACCATATATTTT
TRBV5-5,TRBJ1-2,.,TRBD1,CASSLSGGNGYTF,TGTGCCAGCAGCTTGTCAGGGGGTAATGGCTACACCTTC
TRBV5-1,TRBJ2-3,.,TRBD1,CASSLQGVRDTQYF,TGCGCCAGCAGCTTACAGGGGGTAAGGGATACGCAGTATTTT
TRBV9,TRBJ2-2,.,.,CASSPRTPANTGELFF,TGTGCCAGCAGCCCAAGGACACCCGCGAACACCGGGGAGCTGTTTTTT
TRBV2,TRBJ1-5,.,.,CASNYPNQPQHF,TGTGCCAGCAACTATCCGAATCAGCCCCAGCATTTT
TRBV5-6,TRBJ2-7,few,.,CASSLGWRGEQYF,TGTGCCAGCAGCTTGGGTTGGAGGGGCGAGCAGTACTTC
TRBV30,TRBJ1-3,.,.,CAWSALRGAAGNTIYF,TGTGCCTGGAGTGCCCTACGGGGGGCGGCTGGAAACACCATATATTTT
TRBV7-8,TRBJ2-2,.,TRBD2,CASSLTRTSGSTGELFF,TGTGCCAGCAGCCTGACTAGGACTAGCGGGAGCACCGGGGAGCTGTTTTTT
TRBV9,TRBJ1-2,.,.,CASSVNNYGYTF,TGTGCCAGCAGCGTTAATAACTATGGCTACACCTTC
TRBV9,TRBJ1-4,.,TRBD1,CASSPGDRVNEKLFF,TGTGCCAGCAGCCCTGGGGACAGGGTAAATGAAAAACTGTTTTTT
TRBV5-1,TRBJ1-6,.,.,CASSSEGNSPLHF,TGCGCCAGCAGCAGCGAGGGAAATTCACCCCTCCACTTT
TRBV5-4,TRBJ2-7,.,TRBD1,CASSATDRVTEQYF,TGTGCCAGCAGCGCTACGGACAGGGTAACCGAGCAGTACTTC
TRBV12-3/TRBV12-4,TRBJ1-3,.,.,CASSLVPGNTIYF,TGTGCCAGCAGTTTAGTCCCAGGAAACACCATATATTTT
TRBV5-4,TRBJ2-4,.,.,CASSLPGRNIQYF,TGTGCCAGCAGCTTGCCGGGAAGGAACATTCAGTACTTC
TRBV29-1,TRBJ1-2,.,.,CSVVMGGYGYTF,TGCAGCGTTGTCATGGGGGGGTATGGCTACACCTTC
TRBV30,TRBJ2-6,once,.,CAWASPGSGANVLTF,TGTGCCTGGGCCAGTCCCGGGTCTGGGGCCAACGTCCTGACTTTC
TRBV6-2/TRBV6-3,TRBJ2-4,.,TRBD1,CASSRTGAAKNIQYF,TGTGCCAGCAGTCGGACAGGGGCGGCCAAAAACATTCAGTACTTC